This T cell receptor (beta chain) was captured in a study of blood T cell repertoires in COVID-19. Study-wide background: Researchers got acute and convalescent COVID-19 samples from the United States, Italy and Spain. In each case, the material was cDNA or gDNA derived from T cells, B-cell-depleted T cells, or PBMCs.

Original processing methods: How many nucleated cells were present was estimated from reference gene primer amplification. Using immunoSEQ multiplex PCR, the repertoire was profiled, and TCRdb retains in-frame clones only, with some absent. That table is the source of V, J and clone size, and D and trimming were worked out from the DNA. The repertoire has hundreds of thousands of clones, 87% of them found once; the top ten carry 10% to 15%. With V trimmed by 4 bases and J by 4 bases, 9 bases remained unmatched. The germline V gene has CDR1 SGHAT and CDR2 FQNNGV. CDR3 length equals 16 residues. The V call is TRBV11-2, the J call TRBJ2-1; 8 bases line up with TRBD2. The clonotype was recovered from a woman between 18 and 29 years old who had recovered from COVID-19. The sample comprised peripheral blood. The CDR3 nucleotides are TGTGCCAGCAGCTCTCGCGGGAGGAGAATATACAATGAGCAGTTCTTC. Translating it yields CASSSRGRRIYNEQFF. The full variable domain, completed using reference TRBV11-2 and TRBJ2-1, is EAGVAQSPRYKIIEKRQSVAFWCNPISGHATLYWYQQILGQGPKLLIQFQNNGVVDDSQLPKDRFSAERLKGVDSTLKIQPAKLEDSAVYLCASSSRGRRIYNEQFFGPGTRLTVL.